This section outlines one TCR beta chain sequence together with its context. Its antigen is not identified. These data belong to a study of shared clonotypes between healthy human individuals. Study at large: Each donor contributed plates that comprised three CD4 naive, three CD4 memory, two CD8 naive and one CD8 memory. General study results and limits: Some naive CD4 clonotypes, roughly 4.8%, turned up in common across four donors. Represented genetic and exposure-history diversity was restricted by having few donors. Estimated clonotype richness was generally higher in naive than memory subsets.

Clones were read by immunoSEQ multiplex PCR, and TCRdb kept only the in-frame ones, dropping some. Of over a million clones listed, about 84% are singletons. V lost 8 bases, J lost 3 bases, and 14 bases lay in between. CDR1 and CDR2 (germline): SGHTA, FQGNSA. The CDR3 consists of 13 residues. The sequence was obtained from a man between 18 and 35 years old in good health. Some clones in this sample may be carry-over from other donors' samples. The rearrangement uses TRBV7-2 and TRBJ2-7; TRBD2 is a possible D gene (6 bases). The sequenced sample consisted of memory CD4+ T cells from PBMCs. Subset described: CD45RA-negative fraction. The CDR3: CASGGRQNYEQYF. Written as DNA, the CDR3 is TGTGCCAGCGGAGGGAGGCAGAACTACGAGCAGTACTTC.